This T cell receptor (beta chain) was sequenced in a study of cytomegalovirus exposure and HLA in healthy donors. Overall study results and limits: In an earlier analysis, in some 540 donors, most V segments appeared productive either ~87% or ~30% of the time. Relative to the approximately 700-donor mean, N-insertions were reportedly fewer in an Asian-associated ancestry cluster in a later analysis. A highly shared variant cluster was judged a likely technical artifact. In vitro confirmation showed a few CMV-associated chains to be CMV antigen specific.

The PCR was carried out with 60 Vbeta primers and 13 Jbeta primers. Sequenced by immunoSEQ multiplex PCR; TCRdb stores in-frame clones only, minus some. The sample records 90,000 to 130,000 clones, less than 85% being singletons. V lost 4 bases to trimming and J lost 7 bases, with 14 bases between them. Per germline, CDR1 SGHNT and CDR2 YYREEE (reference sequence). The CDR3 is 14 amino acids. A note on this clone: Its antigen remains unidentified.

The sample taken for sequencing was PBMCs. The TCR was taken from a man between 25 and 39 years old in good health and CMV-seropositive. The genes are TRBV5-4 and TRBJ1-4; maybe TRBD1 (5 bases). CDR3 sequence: CASSPQGDGEKLFF. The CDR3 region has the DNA TGTGCCAGCAGCCCCCAGGGTGACGGTGAAAAACTGTTTTTT.